Below are 16 T cell receptor beta chains sequenced from a single sample in a study of OX40 agonist ivuxolimab in advanced cancers. The repertoire was sequenced with immunoSEQ multiplex PCR; TCRdb's copy has only in-frame clones and lacks some. The sample holds approximately 78,000 clones; about 85% are singletons and the top ten take about 1%. The sample here was CD4+ or CD8+ T cells sorted from blood, taken in a trial of the OX40 agonist ivuxolimab. These receptors were collected from an adult with an advanced solid tumor such as melanoma, head and neck, liver or kidney cancer.

V is TRBV19 and J is TRBJ2-2; D uncertain. CDR3 length: 17 residues. The germline V and J ends were trimmed by 1 base and 2 bases, with 14 bases remaining between them. Germline lookup yields CDR1 LNHDA and CDR2 SQIVND (reference sequence). The CDR3 region is CASSIAGAIANTGELFF. The DNA of the CDR3 is TGTGCCAGTAGTATAGCAGGAGCCATTGCCAACACCGGGGAGCTGTTTTTT.

This clone was detected a few times. This chain links TRBV7-2 with TRBJ2-1; 8 bases are shared with TRBD1. Per the germline V gene, CDR1 is SGHTA and CDR2 is FQGNSA. The J segment lost 12 bases and the V segment lost 0 bases, leaving 7 bases of the junction unmatched. The CDR3 length is 14 residues. The CDR3 sequence is CASSLAGGTGVQFF. The CDR3 DNA is TGTGCCAGCAGCTTAGCTGGCGGGACAGGTGTGCAGTTCTTC.

The V and J genes are TRBV19 and TRBJ2-7; D tentatively reads TRBD1 or TRBD2 (5 bases each). This CDR3 is built from 14 residues. Germline lookup yields CDR1 LNHDA and CDR2 SQIVND (reference sequence). The germline V and J ends were trimmed by 5 bases and 2 bases, with 13 bases remaining between them. DNA of the CDR3: TGTGCCAGTAGTGAGGGACCAGCCGCCTACGAGCAGTACTTC. Residues: CASSEGPAAYEQYF.

This clone occurred once. V gene TRBV5-5 combines with J gene TRBJ1-4; D is unclear. V gave up 6 bases and J gave up 0 bases, with 12 bases separating them. The CDR3 has 15 amino acids. Germline V gene data show CDR1 as SGHKS and CDR2 as YYEKEE (reference sequence). The CDR3 coding sequence is TGTGCCAGCACCCCCTCCGGGACAACTAATGAAAAACTGTTTTTT. It specifies CASTPSGTTNEKLFF.

In DNA form, the CDR3 reads TGTGCCAGCAGCTTGGGACCCCGCGGGTACGAGCAGTACTTC. Translation: CASSLGPRGYEQYF. This rearrangement joins TRBV6-5 to TRBJ2-7, with D possibly being TRBD1 or TRBD2 (5 bases each). Germline V lookup: CDR1 MNHEY, CDR2 SVGAGI. This CDR3 has 14 amino acids. V was shortened by 6 bases and J by 4 bases, with 16 bases between the two germline ends.

The chain employs TRBV5-4 and TRBJ2-5; TRBD2 agrees at 11 bases. The CDR3 is made up of 15 amino acids. With 3 bases clipped from V and 1 base from J, the junction kept 2 bases outside the gene matches. From germline, CDR1 is SGHNT and CDR2 YYREEE (reference sequence). The CDR3 reads CASSSGLAGQETQYF. CDR3 bases: TGTGCCAGCAGCTCTGGACTAGCGGGCCAAGAGACCCAGTACTTC. The full variable domain, with the rest looked up from reference TRBV5-4 and TRBJ2-5, is ETGVTQSPTHLIKTRGQQVTLRCSSQSGHNTVSWYQQALGQGPQFIFQYYREEENGRGNFPPRFSGLQFPNYSSELNVNALELDDSALYLCASSSGLAGQETQYFGPGTRLLVL.

The rearrangement links TRBV5-1 to TRBJ1-3; 9 bases match TRBD1. V dropped 4 bases and J dropped 1; count of bases not matched to a gene: 3. The germline V gene encodes CDR1 SGHRS and CDR2 YFSETQ. This CDR3 has 15 residues. DNA of the CDR3: TGCGCCAGCAGCCAAGACAGGGGGTCTGGAAACACCATATATTTT. It specifies CASSQDRGSGNTIYF.

The chain carries TRBV29-1 and TRBJ2-5, with D perhaps matching TRBD1 (6 bases). The CDR3 is 13 residues long. Germline V gives CDR1 SQVTM, CDR2 ANQGSEA. Trimming took off 6 bases at V and 5 bases at J, with 16 bases between the two ends. CDR3 bases: TGCAGCGTGGCCCGGGACATCGGCGAGACCCAGTACTTC. Translating gives CSVARDIGETQYF.

CDR3 in amino acids: CASSLAYEQYF. The CDR3 DNA is TGCGCCAGCAGCTTGGCCTACGAGCAGTACTTC. This rearrangement joins TRBV5-1 to TRBJ2-7; unclear D gene. V lost 0 bases to trimming and J lost 2 bases, with 0 bases between them. CDR1 is SGHRS and CDR2 is YFSETQ in the germline V gene. The CDR3 contains 11 residues.

The genes are TRBV15 and TRBJ2-5, with TRBD2 matching over 12 bases. CDR1 and CDR2 from the germline V gene are LNHNV and YYDKDF (reference sequence). Trimming cost V 3 bases and J 3 bases; bases outside gene matches: 5. There are 16 residues in the CDR3. CDR3 in amino acids: CATSSGLAGQKETQYF. CDR3 bases: TGTGCCACCAGCAGCGGACTAGCGGGACAAAAAGAGACCCAGTACTTC. The whole variable domain, remainder taken from reference TRBV15 and TRBJ2-5, is DAMVIQNPRYQVTQFGKPVTLSCSQTLNHNVMYWYQQKSSQAPKLLFHYYDKDFNNEADTPDNFQSRRPNTSFCFLDIRSPGLGDTAMYLCATSSGLAGQKETQYFGPGTRLLVL.

The J gene is TRBJ2-7, the V gene TRBV6-1, with D possibly being TRBD2 (6 bases). Germline V gene lookup returns CDR1 MNHNS and CDR2 SASEGT. V gave up 3 bases and J gave up 6 bases, with 21 bases separating them. The CDR3 contains 16 residues. CDR3 amino acids: CASSDNFSGVWVEQYF. As DNA, the CDR3 is TGTGCCAGCAGTGATAATTTCTCGGGGGTATGGGTCGAGCAGTACTTC.

The rearrangement uses TRBV2 and TRBJ1-1; D not certain. Germline CDR1 is SNHLY and CDR2 is FYNNEI. V lost 6 bases, J lost 5 bases, and 13 bases lay in between. The CDR3 extends over 13 amino acids. The CDR3 DNA follows: TGTGCCAGCAGGGCAACCTCCGGGACTGAAGCTTTCTTT. Protein product: CASRATSGTEAFF.

This clone was detected once. The chain couples TRBV9 to TRBJ2-3; tentatively, D is TRBD2 (5 bases). The germline gives CDR1 SGDLS, CDR2 YYNGEE. The CDR3 length is 15 residues. V lost 2 bases to trimming and J lost 3 bases, with 13 bases between them. The CDR3 DNA reads as TGTGCCAGCAGCGTTTCCAGCAGAGGGACAGATACGCAGTATTTT. Protein sequence: CASSVSSRGTDTQYF. Complete variable domain (other parts from reference TRBV9 and TRBJ2-3): DSGVTQTPKHLITATGQRVTLRCSPRSGDLSVYWYQQSLDQGLQFLIQYYNGEERAKGNILERFSAQQFPDLHSELNLSSLELGDSALYFCASSVSSRGTDTQYFGPGTRLTVL.

The CDR3 DNA follows: TGTGCCAGCAGCCCTACTGACTTTGGTGAGACCCAGTACTTC. Its translation: CASSPTDFGETQYF. The chain is built from TRBV28 and TRBJ2-5; no reliable D call. Trimming took 6 bases from V and 5 from J, leaving 16 bases between them. Looked up from germline, CDR1 is MDHEN and CDR2 is SYDVKM. The CDR3 is made up of 14 amino acids.

The rearrangement links TRBV28 to TRBJ2-3, with no clear D. The germline V gene encodes CDR1 MDHEN and CDR2 SYDVKM. The CDR3 loop spans 11 amino acids. Trimming pared 1 base from V and 10 bases from J, leaving 6 bases between. The CDR3 loop is CASSLSSAQYF. In DNA, the CDR3 is TGTGCCAGCAGTTTATCTAGTGCGCAGTATTTT. Together with reference TRBV28 and TRBJ2-3, the CDR3 gives the full variable domain: DVKVTQSSRYLVKRTGEKVFLECVQDMDHENMFWYRQDPGLGLRLIYFSYDVKMKEKGDIPEGYSVSREKKERFSLILESASTNQTSMYLCASSLSSAQYFGPGTRLTVL.

V and J are TRBV5-1 and TRBJ1-1, with D uncertain. Germline V gene data show CDR1 as SGHRS and CDR2 as YFSETQ. The length of the CDR3 is 17 residues. Trimming removed 3 bases at V and 3 bases at J, with 21 bases between. In nucleotides, the CDR3 is TGCGCCAGCAGCTCTGGCCTAGATCGCGCTTGGGACACTGAAGCTTTCTTT. Protein sequence: CASSSGLDRAWDTEAFF. The full variable domain, rest sourced from reference TRBV5-1 and TRBJ1-1, is KAGVTQTPRYLIKTRGQQVTLSCSPISGHRSVSWYQQTPGQGLQFLFEYFSETQRNKGNFPGRFSGRQFSNSRSEMNVSTLELGDSALYLCASSSGLDRAWDTEAFFGQGTRLTVV.